The entry below gives a single T cell receptor beta chain sequence along with its context. The sample is drawn from a study of blood T cell repertoires in COVID-19. Study-level information: From the United States, Italy and Spain came samples of acute and convalescent COVID-19. Sources were T cells, B-cell-depleted T cells, or PBMCs; the material itself was cDNA or gDNA.

In the original processing: Amplification from reference gene primers served as the basis for estimated nucleated cell counts. Clones were read by immunoSEQ multiplex PCR, and TCRdb kept only the in-frame ones, dropping some. The DNA was the basis for D and trimming; V, J and clone size are from that table. The table has about 190,000 clones, around four fifths seen once; the top ten hold 2.8%. This CDR3 is built from 14 residues. Germline V gene data show CDR1 as MNHEY and CDR2 as SMNVEV (reference sequence). V gave up 3 bases and J gave up 1 base, with 9 bases separating them. The chain has TRBV27 and TRBJ1-2; D gene ambiguous. Sequenced: peripheral blood. The source is a woman aged 80 or over with active or convalescent COVID-19. CDR3 sequence: CASSFAADNYGYTF. Written as DNA, the CDR3 is TGTGCCAGCAGTTTTGCGGCTGATAACTATGGCTACACCTTC.